The 31 T cell receptor beta chains reported below all come from one sample, sequenced in a study of identical twins. TCRdb reprocessed the 5' RACE reads with MiXCR, giving one entry per CDR3 protein. The sample has about 920,000 distinct CDR3 sequences, 9% to 15% seen once. These same data were also listed under a study on yellow fever vaccine responses in identical twins.

Sequencing used PBMCs. Receptors were obtained from a woman younger than 35 in good health.

This sequence joins TRBV7-9 and TRBJ1-5, with 8 bases matching TRBD1. Germline CDR1 reads SEHNR; CDR2 reads FQNEAQ (reference sequence). J gave up 7 bases and V 5 bases, and 4 bases lay outside the gene matches. The CDR3 has 13 residues. In nucleotides, the CDR3 is TGTGCCAGCAGCCCAGGGGGCGTACAGCCCCAGCATTTT. Residues: CASSPGGVQPQHF.

CDR3 nucleotide sequence: TGTGCCAGCAGTCGAGTAGCGGGGGGGCCGGTTGAAGAGACCCAGTACTTC. Translated, it gives CASSRVAGGPVEETQYF. V is TRBV6-1 and J is TRBJ2-5, with 11 bases identical to TRBD2. With V trimmed by 5 bases and J by 3 bases, 11 bases remained unmatched. Looked up from germline, CDR1 is MNHNS and CDR2 is SASEGT. This CDR3 is 17 amino acids long.

The V call is TRBV20-1, the J call TRBJ2-7; 7 bases agree with TRBD1. The CDR3 runs to 14 residues. The germline CDR1 and CDR2 sequences are DFQATT and SNEGSKA (reference sequence). V shed 3 bases and J 4 bases; nucleotides not matched to a gene: 9. CDR3 loop: CSARPGQTRYEQYV. In DNA form, the CDR3 reads TGCAGTGCTAGGCCGGGACAGACGCGTTACGAGCAGTACGTC.

A few counts support this clonotype. The gene calls are TRBV5-1 and TRBJ2-5; 13 nucleotides line up with TRBD2. Looked up from germline, CDR1 is SGHRS and CDR2 is YFSETQ. CDR3 length: 16 residues. The ends lost 7 bases at V and 2 bases at J; junction bases unmatched: 8. The CDR3 DNA follows: TGCGCCAGCCGGATGGGACTAGCGGGAACACAAGAGACCCAGTACTTC. Its protein is CASRMGLAGTQETQYF.

The V gene is TRBV20-1, the J gene TRBJ1-1; TRBD1 might be the D (5 bases). The germline gives CDR1 DFQATT, CDR2 SNEGSKA (reference sequence). The CDR3 runs to 14 residues. V was shortened by 0 bases and J by 7 bases, with 15 bases between the two germline ends. The CDR3 DNA reads as TGCAGTGCTAGAGATGGACGGGGACTTTTTGAAGCTTTCTTT. Protein: CSARDGRGLFEAFF.

The genes are TRBV5-1 and TRBJ2-3; D ambiguous. This CDR3 has 16 residues. Between the trimmed V and J ends, which lost 0 bases and 3 bases, there was a span of 14 bases. The germline V gene has CDR1 SGHRS and CDR2 YFSETQ. CDR3 protein: CASSLGTNSVTDTQYF. The CDR3 bases are TGCGCCAGCAGCTTGGGAACAAACTCAGTGACAGATACGCAGTATTTT.

This clonotype was observed at least ten times. The chain uses TRBV27 and TRBJ2-1; TRBD1 agrees at 8 bases. The CDR3 consists of 14 residues. With V trimmed by 5 bases and J by 4 bases, 4 bases remained unmatched. Germline CDR1 reads MNHEY; CDR2 reads SMNVEV (reference sequence). The CDR3 loop reads CASSPRGQYNEQFF. DNA of the CDR3: TGTGCCAGCAGTCCCAGGGGGCAGTACAATGAGCAGTTCTTC.

The chain carries TRBV3-1 and TRBJ1-5, with D maybe TRBD1 (6 bases). Germline CDR1 is LGHDT and CDR2 is YNNKEL (reference sequence). The CDR3 contains 18 residues. Trimming removed 0 bases from V and 2 bases from J, with 17 bases in between. CDR3 DNA: TGTGCCAGCAGCCAAGAGGCGGGGGCTCGACAAGGCAATCAGCCCCAGCATTTT. It encodes CASSQEAGARQGNQPQHF. Full variable domain (rest looked up from reference TRBV3-1 and TRBJ1-5): DTAVSQTPKYLVTQMGNDKSIKCEQNLGHDTMYWYKQDSKKFLKIMFSYNNKELIINETVPNRFSPKSPDKAHLNLHINSLELGDSAVYFCASSQEAGARQGNQPQHFGDGTRLSIL.

V is TRBV12-3 or TRBV12-4 and J is TRBJ2-2; D is undetermined. The CDR3 spans 14 residues. Trimming took off 6 bases at V and 1 base at J, with 9 bases between the two ends. CDR3 in DNA: TGTGCCAGCAGGCGGTCCTTGAACACCGGGGAGCTGTTTTTT. The encoded protein is CASRRSLNTGELFF.

The V gene is TRBV9, the J gene TRBJ1-2; TRBD1 matches at 8 bases. This CDR3 region has 15 residues. The V gene's germline CDR1 is SGDLS and CDR2 YYNGEE. Trimming took 1 base from V and 2 from J; bases not matched to a gene: 4. CDR3 coding DNA: TGTGCCAGCAGCGTACACAGGGGGAGAAACTATGGCTACACCTTC. Its translation: CASSVHRGRNYGYTF.

This clonotype has a count of ten or more. The genes are TRBV29-1 and TRBJ2-3; D is tentatively TRBD1 or TRBD2 (5 bases each). This CDR3 is built from 13 residues. CDR1 SQVTM and CDR2 ANQGSEA come from the germline V gene. Between the trimmed V and J ends, which lost 7 bases and 2 bases, there was a span of 13 bases. The CDR3 here is CSGGWANTDTQYF. CDR3 DNA sequence: TGCAGCGGGGGGTGGGCAAACACAGATACGCAGTATTTT.

The V and J genes are TRBV25-1 and TRBJ1-2; D gene ambiguous. Germline V gene sequence: CDR1 MGHDK, CDR2 SYGVNS. The V end was cut by 3 bases, the J end by 4 bases, with 12 bases between. The length of the CDR3 is 14 residues. The CDR3 is CASSEIGRSYGYTF. CDR3 bases: TGTGCCAGCAGTGAGATAGGGAGGAGCTATGGCTACACCTTC.

In its sample, this clonotype was seen a few times. The chain joins TRBV5-4 to TRBJ2-7, with D perhaps TRBD1 or TRBD2 (6 bases each). The CDR3 runs 14 residues. CDR1 is SGHNT, CDR2 YYREEE, per germline (reference sequence). V was shortened by 0 bases and J by 5 bases, with 12 bases between the two germline ends. CDR3 sequence reads: CASSLATGADEQYF. The CDR3 nucleotides read TGTGCCAGCAGCTTGGCGACGGGGGCTGACGAGCAGTACTTC.

This clonotype was detected only a few times. The rearrangement links TRBV10-1 to TRBJ2-5; TRBD2 agrees at 8 bases. CDR3 length equals 13 residues. Germline V gives CDR1 WNHNN, CDR2 SYGVQD (reference sequence). J lost 4 bases, V lost 2 bases, and 0 bases had no gene match. The CDR3 region is CASSEAGGETQYF. DNA of the CDR3: TGCGCCAGCAGTGAGGCGGGAGGAGAGACCCAGTACTTC.

The chain uses TRBV2 and TRBJ2-1, with a tentative D call TRBD1 (6 bases). The germline CDR1 and CDR2 sequences are SNHLY and FYNNEI. The CDR3 has 13 residues. V gave up 4 bases and J gave up 8 bases, with 12 bases separating them. The CDR3 loop reads CASSVQGRDEQFF. The DNA for the CDR3 is TGTGCCAGCAGTGTACAGGGTCGGGATGAGCAGTTCTTC. Complete variable domain (other parts from reference TRBV2 and TRBJ2-1): EPEVTQTPSHQVTQMGQEVILRCVPISNHLYFYWYRQILGQKVEFLVSFYNNEISEKSEIFDDQFSVERPDGSNFTLKIRSTKLEDSAMYFCASSVQGRDEQFFGPGTRLTVL.

This clonotype was recorded a few times. The chain uses TRBV2 and TRBJ2-1; maybe TRBD2 (6 bases). The length of the CDR3 is 16 residues. Deletions cut 6 bases from V and 8 bases from J, with 23 bases between. CDR1 is SNHLY and CDR2 is FYNNEI in the germline V gene. The CDR3 reads CASRDPSAGFSYEQFF. Written as DNA, the CDR3 is TGTGCCAGCAGGGACCCCTCCGCGGGATTTAGCTATGAGCAGTTCTTC. The full variable domain, rest sourced from reference TRBV2 and TRBJ2-1, is EPEVTQTPSHQVTQMGQEVILRCVPISNHLYFYWYRQILGQKVEFLVSFYNNEISEKSEIFDDQFSVERPDGSNFTLKIRSTKLEDSAMYFCASRDPSAGFSYEQFFGPGTRLTVL.

This clonotype has more than one count but fewer than ten. CDR3 residues: CASSFTTGTISSRFEQYF. As DNA, the CDR3 is TGTGCCAGCAGTTTTACAACCGGGACAATCAGTTCTAGGTTCGAGCAGTACTTC. The V gene is TRBV28, the J gene TRBJ2-7, with D possibly TRBD1 on 6 matching bases. Trimming cost V 3 bases and J 6 bases, with 27 bases left between them. CDR1 MDHEN and CDR2 SYDVKM come from the germline V gene. The CDR3 length is 18 residues.

This clonotype was observed a few times. This sequence joins TRBV13 and TRBJ2-7; 9 bases are shared with TRBD2. Germline CDR1 PRHDT, CDR2 FYEKMQ (reference sequence). This CDR3 spans 16 amino acids. J was trimmed by 6 bases and V by 4 bases; bases with no gene match: 13. CDR3 in amino acids: CASSSLSGSAGSEQYF. The CDR3 DNA follows: TGTGCCAGCAGCTCCCTTAGCGGGAGCGCCGGGAGCGAGCAGTACTTC.

CDR3 nucleotides: TGTGCCAGCAGTGGCGAACAGGGAATTGAAAATGAGCAGTTCTTC. Translated, it gives CASSGEQGIENEQFF. V usage is TRBV28 and J usage is TRBJ2-1; a possible D gene is TRBD1 (6 bases). Germline V gene data show CDR1 as MDHEN and CDR2 as SYDVKM. The CDR3 is made up of 15 amino acids. V was trimmed by 5 bases and J by 7 bases, leaving 18 bases between them.

There are a few counts of this clonotype. In nucleotides, the CDR3 is TGTGCCAGCAGCTCAGGGACTCTTCCTCCTATCTACGAGCAGTACTTC. Protein: CASSSGTLPPIYEQYF. The chain couples TRBV7-8 to TRBJ2-7, with D possibly matching TRBD2 (6 bases). V was pared by 4 bases and J by 3 bases, with 19 bases between. The germline V gene has CDR1 SGHVS and CDR2 FQNEAQ. The CDR3 totals 16 residues.

This chain joins TRBV5-1 and TRBJ2-1; 12 bases line up with TRBD2. Per germline, CDR1 SGHRS and CDR2 YFSETQ. V shed 0 bases and J 8 bases; nucleotides not matched to a gene: 9. This CDR3 comprises 17 residues. Here the CDR3 reads CASSLAKTSGSVHEQFF. CDR3 DNA: TGCGCCAGCAGCTTGGCGAAGACTAGCGGGAGCGTCCATGAGCAGTTCTTC. The full variable domain, with the rest looked up from reference TRBV5-1 and TRBJ2-1, is KAGVTQTPRYLIKTRGQQVTLSCSPISGHRSVSWYQQTPGQGLQFLFEYFSETQRNKGNFPGRFSGRQFSNSRSEMNVSTLELGDSALYLCASSLAKTSGSVHEQFFGPGTRLTVL.

This rearrangement joins TRBV6-1 to TRBJ1-1; weak D call: TRBD1 (6 bases). In germline, CDR1 is MNHNS, CDR2 SASEGT. This CDR3 has 14 amino acids. Trimming cost V 5 bases and J 2 bases, with 12 bases left between them. CDR3 bases: TGTGCCAGCAGTCGCGGGACAATTAACACTGAAGCTTTCTTT. It codes for CASSRGTINTEAFF.

As for this clonotype: The limits of the CDR3 on the DNA are not certain, so only TCRdb's listed CDR3 is given. This chain connects TRBV29-1 to TRBJ1-3; the table assigns TRBD1, which was not confirmed against the DNA. In germline, CDR1 is SQVTM, CDR2 ANQGSEA. 14 amino acids form the CDR3, both terminal residues included. This CDR3 is CSVGTGASRNTIYF.

This clonotype was counted many times. The chain's CDR3 is CASRPYNEQFF. DNA for the CDR3: TGTGCCAGCAGACCTTACAATGAGCAGTTCTTC. The V gene is TRBV12-3 or TRBV12-4, the J gene TRBJ2-1; D is uncertain. V was shortened by 6 bases and J by 4 bases, with 4 bases between the two germline ends. The CDR3 totals 11 residues.

The chain is built from TRBV4-2 and TRBJ2-2; D gene ambiguous. The CDR3 has 15 residues. The germline V and J ends were trimmed by 1 base and 9 bases, with 15 bases remaining between them. Germline values: CDR1 LGHNA, CDR2 YNFKEQ. CDR3 nucleotides: TGTGCCAGCAGCCAAGCCATAAACCCCCAACGGGAGCTGTTTTTT. Protein: CASSQAINPQRELFF.

The CDR3 DNA follows: TGTGCCAGCAGTTACGGGGCAGCCTACACCCAAGAGACCCAGTACTTC. It encodes CASSYGAAYTQETQYF. The V gene is TRBV6-5, the J gene TRBJ2-5; maybe TRBD1 (5 bases). From germline, CDR1 is MNHEY and CDR2 SVGAGI. Trimming shortened V by 2 bases and J by 1 base, and 14 bases separated the two germline ends. This CDR3 is 16 amino acids long.

This clonotype appeared a few times. The rearrangement uses TRBV29-1 and TRBJ2-3, with D perhaps matching TRBD2 (6 bases). Germline CDR1 and CDR2: SQVTM and ANQGSEA. The CDR3 runs to 13 residues. Trimming removed 6 bases at V and 0 bases at J, with 10 bases between. As DNA, the CDR3 is TGCAGCGTAAGCGGGCTCAGCACAGATACGCAGTATTTT. Encoded protein: CSVSGLSTDTQYF.

The sample holds many counts of this clonotype. The rearrangement joins TRBV20-1 to TRBJ2-2; no firm D call. Deletions cut 0 bases from V and 4 bases from J, with 6 bases between. This CDR3 region has 13 residues. The germline V gene has CDR1 DFQATT and CDR2 SNEGSKA (reference sequence). The CDR3 nucleotides read TGCAGTGCTAGAGATCTCAGCACCGGGGAGCTGTTTTTT. Amino acid sequence: CSARDLSTGELFF.

The rearrangement links TRBV7-2 to TRBJ2-7; the match to TRBD2 covers 11 bases. Trimming cost V 5 bases and J 3 bases; bases outside gene matches: 9. The CDR3 length is 16 residues. Germline V gene lookup returns CDR1 SGHTA and CDR2 FQGNSA. In DNA form, the CDR3 reads TGTGCCAGCAGCCAAATGACCGGGACTAGCGGCTACGAGCAGTACTTC. It codes for CASSQMTGTSGYEQYF.

The sample holds a few counts of this clonotype. This rearrangement joins TRBV20-1 to TRBJ2-1; the D gene could be TRBD1 or TRBD2 (5 bases each). CDR3 size: 14 residues. V was cut by 7 bases and J by 0 bases, with 13 bases left in between. Germline V lookup: CDR1 DFQATT, CDR2 SNEGSKA (reference sequence). The CDR3 DNA is TGCAGTGTTTCCGCAGGGAGCTCCTACAATGAGCAGTTCTTC. It yields the protein CSVSAGSSYNEQFF.

The V call is TRBV9, the J call TRBJ2-5; D is unclear. Trimming shortened V by 0 bases and J by 5 bases, and 17 bases separated the two germline ends. The CDR3 extends over 16 amino acids. Per the germline V gene, CDR1 is SGDLS and CDR2 is YYNGEE. The CDR3 region is CASSVALDTGQETQYF. In DNA, the CDR3 is TGTGCCAGCAGCGTAGCTCTCGATACTGGCCAGGAGACCCAGTACTTC.